This T cell receptor (beta chain) was obtained from a study of blood T cells in healthy people across ages. General study results and limits: Unsorted PBMCs blocked a conclusive comparison of naive and antigen-experienced cells. Naive T cell percentage strongly correlated with TCR beta diversity. Donor CMV infection status was unknown, possibly confounding age-related changes in expanded clonotypes.

The authors ran a second PCR of about 6 to 12 cycles using a sample-barcoded 5' primer and a J-beta primer mix. A template-switch adaptor that had 12 random nucleotides put a tag on each cDNA molecule. TCRdb reprocessed the 5' RACE reads via MiXCR and lists one record per CDR3 protein. This sample yields approximately 850,000 distinct CDR3 sequences, of which more than 40% are seen a single time; about a fifth belongs to the top ten. This CDR3 contains 14 residues. Germline V CDR1 and CDR2: ENHRY, SYGVKD. Points on this clonotype: Its specificity is unknown. Germline is not matched at one junction end, which may reflect a read error.

This chain joins TRBV10-3 and TRBJ1-2; tentative D call: TRBD1 (5 bases). Sequencing was carried out using blood. The TCR was taken from a man aged 60-69 years in good health. CDR3 DNA sequence: TGTGCCATCAGCCGTGATGGGGGGACCTATGGCTACACGTTC. As protein: CAISRDGGTYGYTF.